This paragraph reports one T cell receptor (beta chain). The CDR3 is 14 residues long. V lost 4 bases and J lost 3, with 12 bases in between. Germline V gene data show CDR1 as KGHDR and CDR2 as SFDVKD. The sample belongs to a study of blood T cell repertoires in COVID-19. Study information: Samples representing acute and convalescent COVID-19 were sourced from the United States, Italy and Spain. T cells, B-cell-depleted T cells, or PBMCs provided the cDNA or gDNA that served as material.

Under the authors' procedure: Cell counts per sample came from amplifying reference gene primers. The repertoire was sequenced with immunoSEQ multiplex PCR; TCRdb's copy has only in-frame clones and lacks some. V and J calls and clone size are those listed in that table; D and trimming were worked out from the DNA. The sample lists roughly 53,000 clones; around four fifths were seen once. Sequenced material: peripheral blood. The sequence was obtained from a man aged 50-59 years with acute or convalescent COVID-19. The chain combines TRBV24-1 with TRBJ2-7; maybe TRBD2 (5 bases). CDR3 loop: CATSDPGMDYEQYF. As DNA, the CDR3 is TGTGCCACCAGTGACCCCGGGATGGACTACGAGCAGTACTTC.